A single sample is the source of the 25 T cell receptor beta chains below, sequenced in a study of blood T cells in healthy people across ages. Together with a sample-barcoded 5' primer, a J-beta primer mix was included in a second PCR lasting about 7 to 11 cycles. TCRdb re-analysed the 5' RACE reads in MiXCR, keeping a single row per CDR3 protein. The table includes 850,000 to 1,100,000 distinct CDR3 sequences, roughly two fifths detected once. The sequencing sample was made of blood. The receptors were gathered from a man aged 18 to 35 in good health.

The chain links TRBV6-1 to TRBJ2-3; no definite D call. Per germline, CDR1 MNHNS and CDR2 SASEGT. Trimming took 7 bases from V and 6 from J, leaving 14 bases between them. The CDR3 runs 13 residues. The CDR3 is CASTPLGRDTQYF. For the CDR3, the DNA is TGTGCCAGCACGCCCCTCGGGCGCGATACGCAGTATTTT.

This clonotype came up a few times. V is TRBV7-2 and J is TRBJ2-7; the D gene is possibly TRBD2 (5 bases). The germline V gene encodes CDR1 SGHTA and CDR2 FQGNSA. This CDR3 has 14 amino acids. The V gene lost 1 base and the J gene lost 4 bases, with 11 bases spanning the gap. CDR3 DNA sequence: TGTGCCAGCAGCTTAGATTGGCTAGCTTACGAGCAGTACTTC. Its protein product is CASSLDWLAYEQYF.

The chain recombines TRBV5-1 with TRBJ2-5; TRBD2 is a possible D gene (6 bases). The germline V gene encodes CDR1 SGHRS and CDR2 YFSETQ. Trimming removed 1 base from V and 2 bases from J, with 12 bases in between. The CDR3 runs 15 residues. DNA of the CDR3: TGCGCCAGCAGCTTGCTTGGGACTTTTCAAGAGACCCAGTACTTC. Residues: CASSLLGTFQETQYF.

This rearrangement joins TRBV4-1 to TRBJ2-1; D uncertain. CDR1 is MGHRA and CDR2 is YSYEKL in the germline V gene. This CDR3 is built from 16 residues. The ends were cut back, 0 bases at V and 4 bases at J, with 13 bases in the middle. CDR3 protein: CASSQDVAGSYNEQFF. CDR3 DNA: TGCGCCAGCAGCCAAGATGTCGCAGGATCTTACAATGAGCAGTTCTTC.

The chain recombines TRBV20-1 with TRBJ2-3, with TRBD2 matching over 13 bases. Trimming at V came to 3 bases and at J to 4 bases, leaving 10 bases not matched to a gene. This CDR3 has 17 amino acids. Per germline, CDR1 DFQATT and CDR2 SNEGSKA (reference sequence). The CDR3, as DNA: TGCAGTGCTAGTGGAGGACTAGCGGGGGTGAGACCAGATACGCAGTATTTT. Translation: CSASGGLAGVRPDTQYF.

The rearrangement joins TRBV20-1 to TRBJ1-1, with a weak D call TRBD1 (5 bases). The CDR3 contains 14 residues. Per the germline V gene, CDR1 is DFQATT and CDR2 is SNEGSKA (reference sequence). V was trimmed by 5 bases and J by 5 bases, leaving 18 bases between them. The CDR3, as DNA: TGCAGTGCTGGGGACCCCGCGGGGAGGACTGAAGCTTTCTTT. This codes for CSAGDPAGRTEAFF.

Comments on this clonotype: A much larger clone differs by one base, so this may be a read error. The V gene is TRBV5-1, the J gene TRBJ2-5; D is possibly TRBD1 (6 bases). The last part of the DNA fits TRBJ2-1 better; the J call may be wrong. Germline lookup yields CDR1 SGHRS and CDR2 YFSETQ. This CDR3 has 15 amino acids. The CDR3 loop is CASSLGTVEQETQFF. CDR3 DNA sequence: TGCGCCAGCAGCTTGGGGACAGTCGAGCAAGAGACCCAGTTCTTC.

In DNA, the CDR3 is TGCGCCAGCAGCCCCGAGTTGGGAACTGGGGCCAACGTCCTGACTTTC. Translated, it gives CASSPELGTGANVLTF. The V call is TRBV4-3, the J call TRBJ2-6; no firm D call. Germline V gives CDR1 LGHNA, CDR2 YSLEER. The CDR3 loop spans 16 amino acids. Deletions cut 4 bases from V and 2 bases from J, with 12 bases between.

The rearrangement joins TRBV12-3 or TRBV12-4 to TRBJ2-2, with 7 bases identical to TRBD2. CDR3 length equals 14 residues. V shed 6 bases, J shed 5 bases, and the junction held 6 bases outside the gene matches. CDR3 in amino acids: CASRSGTTTGELFF. The DNA of the CDR3 is TGTGCCAGCAGATCCGGGACTACTACCGGGGAGCTGTTTTTT.

The CDR3: CASSLGSYGLNEQFF. The DNA of the CDR3 is TGTGCCAGCAGTCTCGGGTCGTACGGGTTAAATGAGCAGTTCTTC. The rearrangement links TRBV12-3 or TRBV12-4 to TRBJ2-1; no clear D gene. This CDR3 is 15 amino acids long. V was cut by 5 bases and J by 7 bases, with 18 bases left in between.

This clonotype was observed many times. V usage is TRBV6-2 or TRBV6-3 and J usage is TRBJ1-2; 12 bases match TRBD1. The V gene end was trimmed by 5 bases and the J gene end by 8 bases; junction bases not matched to a gene: 15. CDR3 size: 17 residues. The V gene's germline CDR1 is MNHEY and CDR2 SVGEGT. The CDR3 DNA is TGTGCCAGCAGTACTATCCGGGACAGGGGGCGAGTAGCCGGCTACACCTTC. Encoded protein: CASSTIRDRGRVAGYTF.

This clonotype turned up a few times. The CDR3 here is CASSPALNEQYF. The CDR3 coding sequence is TGTGCCAGCTCACCAGCCCTCAATGAGCAGTACTTC. The rearrangement joins TRBV18 to TRBJ2-5; D gene unclear. This CDR3 is 12 amino acids long. CDR1 and CDR2 (germline): KGHSH, LQKENI. The V and J ends lost 2 bases and 11 bases respectively, with 12 bases between them.

The chain links TRBV5-6 to TRBJ1-1; TRBD1 is a possible D gene (5 bases). Trimming shortened V by 2 bases and J by 4 bases, and 18 bases separated the two germline ends. The CDR3 is 16 amino acids. Germline V gene data show CDR1 as SGHDT and CDR2 as YYEEEE. In DNA form, the CDR3 reads TGTGCCAGCAGCTTATCTTTGGGGCGGCGGTTCACTGAAGCTTTCTTT. Encoded protein: CASSLSLGRRFTEAFF.

This clonotype appeared once. J is TRBJ2-2 and V is TRBV6-5, with D possibly being TRBD2 (6 bases). Trimming shortened V by 2 bases and J by 8 bases, and 9 bases separated the two germline ends. There are 13 residues in the CDR3. Germline CDR1 is MNHEY and CDR2 is SVGAGI. In nucleotides, the CDR3 is TGTGCCAGCAGTTACGATGGGGGGGGGGAGCTGTTTTTT. Translation: CASSYDGGGELFF.

The chain employs TRBV4-1 and TRBJ1-4; D unclear. V lost 5 bases, J lost 8 bases, and 12 bases lay in between. The CDR3 extends over 13 amino acids. The V gene's germline CDR1 is MGHRA and CDR2 YSYEKL. CDR3 sequence (DNA): TGCGCCAGCAGCAGGAGCGCGTTGGAAAAACTGTTTTTT. Its translation is CASSRSALEKLFF.

For this clonotype: Because the CDR3 is missing its conserved closing phenylalanine or tryptophan, this is likely a read error. CDR3 region: CSARLPANTEAFL. In DNA, the CDR3 is TGCAGTGCTAGATTGCCCGCGAACACTGAAGCTTTCTTA. V gene TRBV20-1 combines with J gene TRBJ1-1; D gene uncertain. Germline lookup yields CDR1 DFQATT and CDR2 SNEGSKA (reference sequence). This CDR3 has 13 amino acids. Trimming cost V 2 bases and J 1 base, with 8 bases left between them.

V gene TRBV20-1 combines with J gene TRBJ1-1, with no clear D. Deletions cut 2 bases from V and 1 base from J, with 5 bases between. CDR3 length equals 12 residues. Germline values: CDR1 DFQATT, CDR2 SNEGSKA (reference sequence). Here the CDR3 reads CSARLQNTEAFF. The CDR3 coding sequence is TGCAGTGCTAGACTGCAGAACACTGAAGCTTTCTTT.

The CDR3 reads CASSPTGSVDQPQHF. As DNA, the CDR3 is TGTGCCAGCAGCCCAACAGGGTCGGTAGATCAGCCCCAGCATTTT. The chain combines TRBV7-9 with TRBJ1-5; maybe TRBD1 (6 bases). Trimming left V 5 bases short and J 5 bases short, with 16 bases between. Germline CDR1 reads SEHNR; CDR2 reads FQNEAQ (reference sequence). This CDR3 region has 15 residues.

Worth noting for this clonotype: The DNA is omitted, as the CDR3 cannot be located on it reliably, and the CDR3 follows TCRdb's listing. The chain uses TRBV29-1 and TRBJ1-2; TRBD1, the table's D call, was not compared with the DNA. Germline lookup yields CDR1 SQVTM and CDR2 ANQGSEA. The CDR3 length equals 13 residues, ends included. CDR3 in amino acids: CSVTGALDYGCTF.

This clonotype was found many times. The J gene is TRBJ2-1, the V gene TRBV5-1; tentative D call: TRBD2 (6 bases). With 4 bases removed from V and 10 bases from J, the gap between germline ends came to 15 bases. The germline V gene encodes CDR1 SGHRS and CDR2 YFSETQ. The CDR3 sequence is 13 residues long. The CDR3 protein is CASSDDRGSEQFF. CDR3 nucleotide sequence: TGCGCCAGCAGCGATGATCGGGGGAGCGAGCAGTTCTTC.

In this sample, this clonotype turned up many times. This chain joins TRBV6-5 and TRBJ1-5; D is perhaps TRBD1 (5 bases). Trimming took off 5 bases at V and 4 bases at J, with 12 bases between the two ends. Germline V gives CDR1 MNHEY, CDR2 SVGAGI. This CDR3 has 14 amino acids. This CDR3 reads CASSRRGSNQPQHF. The CDR3 nucleotides are TGTGCCAGCAGTCGGAGGGGTTCTAATCAGCCCCAGCATTTT.

This clonotype showed up just a few times. The rearrangement links TRBV7-9 to TRBJ1-4, with D perhaps matching TRBD1 (6 bases). This CDR3 is 16 amino acids long. The V gene lost 4 bases and the J gene lost 4 bases, with 16 bases spanning the gap. From germline, CDR1 is SEHNR and CDR2 FQNEAQ (reference sequence). CDR3 in DNA: TGTGCCAGCAGCTCTCACCGACAGGAGGGTAATGAAAAACTGTTTTTT. Amino acids: CASSSHRQEGNEKLFF.

This chain joins TRBV20-1 and TRBJ2-1; 15 positions match TRBD2. This CDR3 has 15 residues. CDR1 is DFQATT, CDR2 SNEGSKA, per germline (reference sequence). Trimming cost V 3 bases and J 7 bases; bases outside gene matches: 4. CDR3 amino acids: CSASGLAGGWNEQFF. The CDR3 coding sequence is TGCAGTGCTAGCGGACTAGCGGGGGGGTGGAATGAGCAGTTCTTC.

The chain recombines TRBV12-3 or TRBV12-4 with TRBJ2-7, with 8 bases aligning to TRBD1. The end of the DNA aligns better with TRBJ2-5, so the J call may be wrong. The CDR3 is 13 residues long. The CDR3 DNA follows: TGTGCCAACAGAAAGACAGGGGCCGAGACCCAGTACTTC. This codes for CANRKTGAETQYF.

As for this clonotype: The germline gene is not matched at one end of the junction; a read error may be the cause. V and J are TRBV7-2 and TRBJ2-3; D gene uncertain. CDR1 SGHTA and CDR2 FQGNSA come from the germline V gene. CDR3 length: 12 amino acids. In DNA form, the CDR3 reads TGTGCCAACAGCCTCATCACAGATACGCAGTATTTT. Amino acids: CANSLITDTQYF.